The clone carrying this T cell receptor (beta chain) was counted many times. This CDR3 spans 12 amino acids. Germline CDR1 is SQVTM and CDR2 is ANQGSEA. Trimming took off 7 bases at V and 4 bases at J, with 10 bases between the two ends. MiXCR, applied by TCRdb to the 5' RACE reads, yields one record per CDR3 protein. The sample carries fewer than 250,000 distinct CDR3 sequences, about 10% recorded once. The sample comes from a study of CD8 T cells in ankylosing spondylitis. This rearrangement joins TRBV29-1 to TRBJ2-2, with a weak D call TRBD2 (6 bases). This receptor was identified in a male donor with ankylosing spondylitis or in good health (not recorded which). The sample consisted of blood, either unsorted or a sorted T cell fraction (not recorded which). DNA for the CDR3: TGCAGCGCCCACGGGGGCACCGGGGAGCTGTTTTTT. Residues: CSAHGGTGELFF.